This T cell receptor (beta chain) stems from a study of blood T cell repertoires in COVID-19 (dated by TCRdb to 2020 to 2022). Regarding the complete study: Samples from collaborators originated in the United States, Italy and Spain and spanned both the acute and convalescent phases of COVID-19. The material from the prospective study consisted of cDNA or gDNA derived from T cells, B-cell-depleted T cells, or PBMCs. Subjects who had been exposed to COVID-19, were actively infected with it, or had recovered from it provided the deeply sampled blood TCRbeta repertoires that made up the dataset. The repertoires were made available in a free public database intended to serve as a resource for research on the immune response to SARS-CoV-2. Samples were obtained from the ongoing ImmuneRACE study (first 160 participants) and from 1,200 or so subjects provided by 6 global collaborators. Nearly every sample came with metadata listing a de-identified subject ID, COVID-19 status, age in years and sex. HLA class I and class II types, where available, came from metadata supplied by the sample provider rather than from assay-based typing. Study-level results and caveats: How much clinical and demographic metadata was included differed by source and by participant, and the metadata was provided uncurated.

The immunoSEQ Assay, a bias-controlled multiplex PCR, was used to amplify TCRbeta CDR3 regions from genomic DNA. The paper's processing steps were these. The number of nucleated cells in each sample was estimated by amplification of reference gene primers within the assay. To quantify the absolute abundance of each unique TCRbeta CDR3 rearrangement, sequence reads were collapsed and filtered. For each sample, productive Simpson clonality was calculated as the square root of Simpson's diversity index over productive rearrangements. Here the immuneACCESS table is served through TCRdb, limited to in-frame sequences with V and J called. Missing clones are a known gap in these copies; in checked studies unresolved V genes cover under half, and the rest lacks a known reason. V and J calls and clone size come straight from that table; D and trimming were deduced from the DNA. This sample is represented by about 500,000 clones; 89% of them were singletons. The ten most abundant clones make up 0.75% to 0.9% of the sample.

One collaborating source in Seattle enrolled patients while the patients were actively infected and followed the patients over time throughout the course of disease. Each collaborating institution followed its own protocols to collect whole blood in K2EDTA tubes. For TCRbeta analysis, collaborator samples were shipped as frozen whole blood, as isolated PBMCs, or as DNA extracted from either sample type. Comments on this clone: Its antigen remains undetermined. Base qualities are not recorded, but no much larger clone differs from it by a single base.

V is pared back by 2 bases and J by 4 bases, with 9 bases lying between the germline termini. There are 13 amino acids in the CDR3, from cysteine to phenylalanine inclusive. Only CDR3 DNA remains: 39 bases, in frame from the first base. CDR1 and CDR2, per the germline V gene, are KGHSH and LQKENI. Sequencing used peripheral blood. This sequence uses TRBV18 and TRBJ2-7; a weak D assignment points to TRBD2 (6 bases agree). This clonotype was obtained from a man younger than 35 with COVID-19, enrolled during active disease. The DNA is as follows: TGTGCCAGCTCACCATCGCGGGGATACGAGCAGTACTTC. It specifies CASSPSRGYEQYF.